This entry lists 26 T cell receptor beta chains sequenced from one sample in a study of blood T cell repertoires in COVID-19. The protocol was immunoSEQ multiplex PCR, while the TCRdb copy is restricted to in-frame clones and leaves out a portion. This table holds 23,000 or so clones, more than 80% found once. Sequencing was performed on peripheral blood. All receptors come from a human donor in a cohort sampled during active COVID-19.

In this sample, this clone turned up once. This chain joins TRBV11-3 and TRBJ2-3; 10 bases agree with TRBD2. Germline V CDR1 and CDR2: SGHNT, YENEEA. The CDR3 covers 17 residues. Losses at the gene ends were 5 bases for V and 3 bases for J; bases not matched to a gene: 11. The CDR3 DNA reads TGTGCCAGCAGCCCAGACTGGAGCGGGGGGGCGACAGATACGCAGTATTTT. Translating it yields CASSPDWSGGATDTQYF.

The chain employs TRBV25-1 and TRBJ1-2; 8 bases align to TRBD1. In germline, CDR1 is MGHDK, CDR2 SYGVNS. This CDR3 region has 13 residues. The junction had 10 bases not matched to a gene; V was cut back by 11 bases and J by 5 bases. The DNA for the CDR3 is TGTGCCTCACTTTCGGACAGGGATTATGGCTACACCTTC. As protein: CASLSDRDYGYTF.

The chain carries TRBV27 and TRBJ1-6; no reliable D call. V was trimmed by 3 bases and J by 0 bases, leaving 12 bases between them. The CDR3 consists of 17 residues. In germline, CDR1 is MNHEY, CDR2 SMNVEV (reference sequence). CDR3 residues: CASSFNGLSSYNSPLHF. DNA of the CDR3: TGTGCCAGCAGTTTTAACGGTTTGAGCTCCTATAATTCACCCCTCCACTTT.

This clone was seen just once. This sequence joins TRBV15 and TRBJ2-5, with a weak D call TRBD2 (6 bases). Germline V gene data show CDR1 as LNHNV and CDR2 as YYDKDF (reference sequence). Trimming shortened V by 1 base and J by 6 bases, and 15 bases separated the two germline ends. The CDR3 loop spans 15 amino acids. As DNA, the CDR3 is TGTGCCACCAGCAGAGCTCGGACTACCGACCAGACCCAGTACTTC. Its protein is CATSRARTTDQTQYF.

This rearrangement joins TRBV29-1 to TRBJ2-2; a weak D match, TRBD2 (7 bases). The V gene lost 6 bases and the J gene lost 0 bases, with 11 bases spanning the gap. The germline V gene encodes CDR1 SQVTM and CDR2 ANQGSEA. The CDR3 is 14 amino acids. The CDR3 region has the DNA TGCAGCGTGGCGGGGGCGACGAACACCGGGGAGCTGTTTTTT. Amino acid sequence: CSVAGATNTGELFF.

The J gene is TRBJ2-2, the V gene TRBV5-5; D gene uncertain. This CDR3 is built from 15 residues. With 0 bases removed from V and 1 base from J, the gap between germline ends came to 7 bases. Germline CDR1 reads SGHKS; CDR2 reads YYEKEE (reference sequence). The chain's CDR3 is CASSLDPVNTGELFF. The CDR3 coding sequence is TGTGCCAGCAGCTTGGATCCGGTGAACACCGGGGAGCTGTTTTTT.

The chain recombines TRBV7-8 with TRBJ2-7; 9 positions match TRBD1. Germline V lookup: CDR1 SGHVS, CDR2 FQNEAQ. V trimming: 4 bases; J trimming: 7 bases; junction bases outside the gene matches: 8. CDR3 length equals 14 residues. CDR3 residues: CASSSQGQGGEQYF. The CDR3 DNA follows: TGTGCCAGCAGCTCCCAGGGACAGGGTGGAGAGCAGTACTTC.

This clone was seen just once. This chain joins TRBV19 and TRBJ1-2, with 7 bases aligning to TRBD1. The V and J ends lost 3 bases and 6 bases, in that order; junction bases with no gene match: 7. Germline loops: CDR1 LNHDA, CDR2 SQIVND (reference sequence). The CDR3 covers 14 residues. CDR3 protein: CASSILQGYHGYTF. CDR3 coding DNA: TGTGCCAGTAGTATCCTACAGGGGTACCATGGCTACACCTTC.

The chain is built from TRBV7-8 and TRBJ2-3, with D possibly matching TRBD2 (5 bases). Trimming shortened V by 3 bases and J by 2 bases, and 12 bases separated the two germline ends. The CDR3 totals 15 residues. Germline-derived CDR1 and CDR2 are SGHVS and FQNEAQ. The CDR3: CASSLYQRSTDTQYF. Written as DNA, the CDR3 is TGTGCCAGCAGCTTGTATCAGCGGTCCACAGATACGCAGTATTTT.

The chain carries TRBV3-1 (or the pseudogene TRBV3-2) and TRBJ2-3; perhaps TRBD2 as D (6 bases). Between the trimmed V and J ends, which lost 0 bases and 2 bases, there was a span of 15 bases. Germline values: CDR1 LGHDT, CDR2 YNNKEL (reference sequence). The CDR3 contains 17 residues. The CDR3 coding sequence is TGTGCCAGCAGCCAAGATTTCGGCGGGACCTACACAGATACGCAGTATTTT. Its translation: CASSQDFGGTYTDTQYF.

J is TRBJ1-6 and V is TRBV30; TRBD1 might be the D (5 bases). Trimming stripped 2 bases from V and 10 bases from J, with 12 bases between. Germline CDR1 and CDR2: GTSNPN and SVGIG (reference sequence). The CDR3 loop spans 13 amino acids. In DNA form, the CDR3 reads TGTGCCTGGAGTAGGCAGGGAAAATCACCCCTCCACTTT. Residues: CAWSRQGKSPLHF. Using reference TRBV30 and TRBJ1-6 for the parts outside the CDR3, the full variable domain is SQTIHQWPATLVQPVGSPLSLECTVEGTSNPNLYWYRQAAGRGLQLLFYSVGIGQISSEVPQNLSASRPQDRQFILSSKKLLLSDSGFYLCAWSRQGKSPLHFGNGTRLTVT.

The rearrangement joins TRBV5-6 to TRBJ1-5, with 7 bases that match TRBD1. The V and J ends lost 0 bases and 7 bases, in that order; junction bases with no gene match: 4. The CDR3 is made up of 14 amino acids. Germline CDR1 is SGHDT and CDR2 is YYEEEE. CDR3 nucleotide sequence: TGTGCCAGCAGCTTGGGACAGGGCAGACAGCCCCAGCATTTT. It codes for CASSLGQGRQPQHF. Drawing the rest from reference TRBV5-6 and TRBJ1-5, the complete variable domain is DAGVTQSPTHLIKTRGQQVTLRCSPKSGHDTVSWYQQALGQGPQFIFQYYEEEERQRGNFPDRFSGHQFPNYSSELNVNALLLGDSALYLCASSLGQGRQPQHFGDGTRLSIL.

The gene calls are TRBV11-2 and TRBJ2-1, with 15 bases identical to TRBD2. Germline lookup yields CDR1 SGHAT and CDR2 FQNNGV. The CDR3 covers 18 residues. The V gene end was trimmed by 5 bases and the J gene end by 4 bases; junction bases not matched to a gene: 9. The DNA for the CDR3 is TGTGCCAGCAGCAAGGGACTAGCGGGGGGTGGCATTTACAATGAGCAGTTCTTC. Its translation: CASSKGLAGGGIYNEQFF.

The chain carries TRBV9 and TRBJ2-7; TRBD1 agrees at 10 bases. This CDR3 contains 15 residues. V trimming: 0 bases; J trimming: 3 bases; junction bases outside the gene matches: 3. CDR1 SGDLS and CDR2 YYNGEE come from the germline V gene. The CDR3: CASSVGTGGGYEQYF. CDR3 bases: TGTGCCAGCAGCGTAGGGACAGGGGGTGGCTACGAGCAGTACTTC.

The chain joins TRBV14 to TRBJ1-6; D gene ambiguous. Germline CDR1 is SGHDN and CDR2 is FVKESK. V lost 1 base to trimming and J lost 9 bases, with 13 bases between them. This CDR3 comprises 15 residues. The CDR3 is CASSQGAGKTSPLHF. The CDR3 region has the DNA TGTGCCAGCAGCCAAGGGGCAGGAAAAACTTCACCCCTCCACTTT.

This chain connects TRBV19 to TRBJ2-7; D remains ambiguous. CDR3 size: 14 residues. Germline-derived CDR1 and CDR2 are LNHDA and SQIVND (reference sequence). The ends were cut back, 8 bases at V and 0 bases at J, with 14 bases in the middle. In DNA, the CDR3 is TGTGCCAGTTCCTGGCGGATCTCCTCCTACGAGCAGTACTTC. Protein product: CASSWRISSYEQYF. Supplemented by reference TRBV19 and TRBJ2-7, the full variable domain reads DGGITQSPKYLFRKEGQNVTLSCEQNLNHDAMYWYRQDPGQGLRLIYYSQIVNDFQKGDIAEGYSVSREKKESFPLTVTSAQKNPTAFYLCASSWRISSYEQYFGPGTRLTVT.

The gene calls are TRBV6-5 and TRBJ2-7; 9 positions match TRBD1. The CDR3 runs to 12 residues. Germline V gene data show CDR1 as MNHEY and CDR2 as SVGAGI. Trimming removed 6 bases from V and 12 bases from J; junction bases left unmatched: 9. The CDR3 region is CASSEWKDRGYF. Written as DNA, the CDR3 is TGTGCCAGCAGCGAGTGGAAGGACAGGGGGTACTTC.

V and J are TRBV25-1 and TRBJ1-6, with D maybe TRBD1 (5 bases). From germline, CDR1 is MGHDK and CDR2 SYGVNS. The V and J ends lost 4 bases and 8 bases respectively, with 18 bases between them. The CDR3 is 16 amino acids. CDR3 coding DNA: TGTGCCAGCAGTGCGGGGAGGGGCTCGGGAGATTCACCCCTCCACTTT. It encodes CASSAGRGSGDSPLHF.

This chain uses TRBV5-4 with TRBJ2-3; D may be TRBD1 (7 bases). Trimming removed 4 bases at V and 6 bases at J, with 15 bases between. This CDR3 is 14 amino acids long. Germline V gives CDR1 SGHNT, CDR2 YYREEE (reference sequence). The CDR3, as DNA: TGTGCCAGCAGCCTAGCAGGGGGAGGCGATACGCAGTATTTT. Protein sequence: CASSLAGGGDTQYF.

The table lists this clone with a few counts. The gene calls are TRBV2 and TRBJ1-2, with D perhaps matching TRBD1 (6 bases). The V end lost 5 bases, the J end lost 6 bases, and 16 bases lay between the germline ends. Germline V gene sequence: CDR1 SNHLY, CDR2 FYNNEI. This CDR3 has 14 amino acids. DNA for the CDR3: TGTGCCAGCAGTACGAGTCAGGGGACGGATGGCTACACCTTC. This sequence encodes CASSTSQGTDGYTF.

The J gene is TRBJ1-6, the V gene TRBV6-5; D is perhaps TRBD1 (6 bases). The CDR3 spans 15 residues. Germline-derived CDR1 and CDR2 are MNHEY and SVGAGI. Between the trimmed V and J ends, which lost 2 bases and 7 bases, there was a span of 12 bases. CDR3 coding DNA: TGTGCCAGCAGTTACACCAGGGGTGGAAATTCACCCCTCCACTTT. It specifies CASSYTRGGNSPLHF.

This clone was detected once. The J gene is TRBJ1-5, the V gene TRBV6-5, with TRBD1 matching 8 bases. The CDR3 runs 15 residues. Germline CDR1 MNHEY, CDR2 SVGAGI. V was clipped by 10 bases and J by 0 bases; unmatched bases: 8. Here the CDR3 DNA reads TGTGCCACCGGACAGGGCCCTTATAGCAATCAGCCCCAGCATTTT. Protein sequence: CATGQGPYSNQPQHF.

The chain joins TRBV29-1 to TRBJ1-4; D is unresolved. Trimming left V 4 bases short and J 8 bases short, with 14 bases between. The CDR3 spans 13 residues. The germline V gene has CDR1 SQVTM and CDR2 ANQGSEA. The chain's CDR3 is CSVGQPRAEKLFF. Written as DNA, the CDR3 is TGCAGCGTTGGCCAGCCGAGGGCCGAAAAACTGTTTTTT.

In its sample, this clone was seen a few times. The chain has TRBV2 and TRBJ1-5; no definite D call. The germline V and J ends were trimmed by 3 bases and 4 bases, with 16 bases remaining between them. Germline values: CDR1 SNHLY, CDR2 FYNNEI. The length of the CDR3 is 16 residues. CDR3 sequence reads: CASSEGGRRINQPQHF. The CDR3 bases are TGTGCCAGCAGTGAGGGAGGGAGGCGGATTAATCAGCCCCAGCATTTT.

V usage is TRBV9 and J usage is TRBJ1-1; no definite D call. Germline CDR1 and CDR2: SGDLS and YYNGEE. This CDR3 contains 14 residues. Trimming stripped 0 bases from V and 0 bases from J, with 6 bases between. The CDR3 DNA sequence: TGTGCCAGCAGCGTAGCTACGGTGAACACTGAAGCTTTCTTT. Protein product: CASSVATVNTEAFF.

The chain recombines TRBV11-3 with TRBJ2-3, with 12 bases identical to TRBD2. The germline V gene encodes CDR1 SGHNT and CDR2 YENEEA. The trim removed 4 bases at V and 1 base at J, leaving 3 bases unmatched. This CDR3 is built from 16 residues. The CDR3 sequence: CASSYRLAGGTDTQYF. In nucleotides, the CDR3 is TGTGCCAGCAGCTACCGACTAGCGGGGGGCACAGATACGCAGTATTTT.